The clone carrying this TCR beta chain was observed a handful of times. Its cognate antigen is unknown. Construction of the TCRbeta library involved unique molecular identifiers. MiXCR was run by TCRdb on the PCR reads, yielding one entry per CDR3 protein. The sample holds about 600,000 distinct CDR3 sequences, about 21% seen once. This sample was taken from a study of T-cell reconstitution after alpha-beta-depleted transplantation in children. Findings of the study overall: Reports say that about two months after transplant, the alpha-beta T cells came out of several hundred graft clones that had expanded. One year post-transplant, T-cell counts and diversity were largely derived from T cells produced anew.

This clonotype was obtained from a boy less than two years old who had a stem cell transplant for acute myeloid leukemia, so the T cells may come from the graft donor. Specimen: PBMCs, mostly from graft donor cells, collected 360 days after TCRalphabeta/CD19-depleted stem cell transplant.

CDR3 bases: TGTGCCAGCAGCTTAGCGGTGGGGCAGGAGCAGTACTTC. Its protein is CASSLAVGQEQYF. The chain links TRBV7-9 to TRBJ2-7; maybe TRBD1 (5 bases). V lost 0 bases and J lost 7, with 10 bases in between. The length of the CDR3 is 13 residues. The germline gives CDR1 SEHNR, CDR2 FQNEAQ (reference sequence).